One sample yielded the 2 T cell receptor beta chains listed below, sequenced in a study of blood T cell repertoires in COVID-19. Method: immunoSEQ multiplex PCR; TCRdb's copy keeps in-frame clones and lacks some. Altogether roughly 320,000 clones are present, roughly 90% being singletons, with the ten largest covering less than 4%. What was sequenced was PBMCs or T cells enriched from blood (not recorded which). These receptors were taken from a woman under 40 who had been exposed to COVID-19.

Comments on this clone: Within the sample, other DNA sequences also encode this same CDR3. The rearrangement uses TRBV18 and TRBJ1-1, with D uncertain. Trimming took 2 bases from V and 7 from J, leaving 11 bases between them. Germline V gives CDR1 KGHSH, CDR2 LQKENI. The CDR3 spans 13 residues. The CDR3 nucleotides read TGTGCCAGCTCACCAAGCGCGGGCAGTGAAGCTTTCTTT. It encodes CASSPSAGSEAFF.

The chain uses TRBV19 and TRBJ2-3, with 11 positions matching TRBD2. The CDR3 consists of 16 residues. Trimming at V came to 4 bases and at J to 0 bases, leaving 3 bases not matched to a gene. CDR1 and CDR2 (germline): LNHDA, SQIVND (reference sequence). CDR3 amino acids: CASSRGTSGSTDTQYF. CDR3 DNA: TGTGCCAGTAGTAGAGGGACTAGCGGTAGCACAGATACGCAGTATTTT.